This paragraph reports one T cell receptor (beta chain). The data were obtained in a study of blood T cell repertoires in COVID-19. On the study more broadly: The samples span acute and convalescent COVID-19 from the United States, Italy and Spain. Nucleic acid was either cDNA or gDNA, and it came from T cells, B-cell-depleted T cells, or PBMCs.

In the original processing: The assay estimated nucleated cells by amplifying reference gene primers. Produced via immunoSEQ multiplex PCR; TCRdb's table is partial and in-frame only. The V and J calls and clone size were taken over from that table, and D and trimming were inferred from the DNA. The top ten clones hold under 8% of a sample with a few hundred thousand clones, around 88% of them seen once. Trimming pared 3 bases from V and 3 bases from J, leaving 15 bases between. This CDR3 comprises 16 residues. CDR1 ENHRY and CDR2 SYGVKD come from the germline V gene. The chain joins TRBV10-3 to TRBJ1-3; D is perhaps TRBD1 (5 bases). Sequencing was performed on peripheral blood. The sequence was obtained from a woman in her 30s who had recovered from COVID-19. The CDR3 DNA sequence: TGTGCCATCAGTGACTCGGACATGGGGTTTGGAAACACCATATATTTT. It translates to CAISDSDMGFGNTIYF.